This T cell receptor beta chain derives from a study of OX40 agonist ivuxolimab in advanced cancers. The assay was immunoSEQ multiplex PCR, and TCRdb's table has in-frame clones only and misses some. In the table there are about 71,000 clones, approximately 78% of which are singletons. The CDR3 is 18 amino acids. Germline V gene sequence: CDR1 MGHRA, CDR2 YSYEKL. The V gene lost 1 base and the J gene lost 0 bases, with 16 bases spanning the gap. The TCR comes from an adult with an advanced solid tumor such as melanoma, head and neck, liver or kidney cancer. The genes are TRBV4-1 and TRBJ1-3; D not resolved. The material was CD4+ or CD8+ T cells sorted from blood, obtained in a trial of the OX40 agonist ivuxolimab. The CDR3 reads CASSQARLDRSSGNTIYF. CDR3 DNA sequence: TGCGCCAGCAGCCAAGCTCGCCTGGACCGAAGCTCTGGAAACACCATATATTTT.